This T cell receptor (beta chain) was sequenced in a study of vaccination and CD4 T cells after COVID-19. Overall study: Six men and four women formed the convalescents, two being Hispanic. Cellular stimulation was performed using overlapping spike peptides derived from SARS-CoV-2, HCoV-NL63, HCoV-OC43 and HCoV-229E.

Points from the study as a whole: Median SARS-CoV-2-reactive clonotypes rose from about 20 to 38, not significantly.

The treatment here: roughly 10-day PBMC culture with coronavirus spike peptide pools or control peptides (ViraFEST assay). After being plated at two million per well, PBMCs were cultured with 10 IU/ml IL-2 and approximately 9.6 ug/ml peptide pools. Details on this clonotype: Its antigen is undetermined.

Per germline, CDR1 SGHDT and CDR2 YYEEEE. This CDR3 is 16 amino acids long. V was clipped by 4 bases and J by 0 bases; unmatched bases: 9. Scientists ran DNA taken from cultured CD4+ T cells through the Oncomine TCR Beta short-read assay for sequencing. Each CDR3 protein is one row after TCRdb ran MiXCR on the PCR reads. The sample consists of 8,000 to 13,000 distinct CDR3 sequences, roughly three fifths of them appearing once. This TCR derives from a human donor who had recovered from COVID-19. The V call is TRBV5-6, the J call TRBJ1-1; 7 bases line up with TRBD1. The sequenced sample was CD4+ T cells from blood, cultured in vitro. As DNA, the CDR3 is TGTGCCAGCAGCCCCGCGACAGGGCTCATGAACACTGAAGCTTTCTTT. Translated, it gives CASSPATGLMNTEAFF.